This record covers a single TCR beta chain. The authors' processing: Estimates of nucleated cell counts were drawn from the amplification of reference gene primers. The protocol was immunoSEQ multiplex PCR, while the TCRdb copy is restricted to in-frame clones and leaves out a portion. D and trimming come from the DNA, and the V and J calls and clone size come from that table. Here the sample spans 150,000 or so clones, roughly 80% being singletons. These data belong to a study of blood T cell repertoires in COVID-19. As for the study in general: Researchers got acute and convalescent COVID-19 samples from the United States, Italy and Spain. T cells, B-cell-depleted T cells, or PBMCs provided the cDNA or gDNA that served as material.

The CDR3 spans 13 residues. Trimming cost V 7 bases and J 8 bases; bases outside gene matches: 12. Per the germline V gene, CDR1 is SQVTM and CDR2 is ANQGSEA. The sequencing sample was made of peripheral blood. The receptor comes from a woman aged 55-75 years with acute or convalescent COVID-19. This chain connects TRBV29-1 to TRBJ1-2, with 8 bases that match TRBD1. The CDR3 DNA is TGCAGCGCCGACTGGACAGGGACTAACGGCTACACCTTC. This gives the protein CSADWTGTNGYTF. Drawing the rest from reference TRBV29-1 and TRBJ1-2, the complete variable domain is SAVISQKPSRDICQRGTSLTIQCQVDSQVTMMFWYRQQPGQSLTLIATANQGSEATYESGFVIDKFPISRPNLTFSTLTVSNMSPEDSSIYLCSADWTGTNGYTFGSGTRLTVV.